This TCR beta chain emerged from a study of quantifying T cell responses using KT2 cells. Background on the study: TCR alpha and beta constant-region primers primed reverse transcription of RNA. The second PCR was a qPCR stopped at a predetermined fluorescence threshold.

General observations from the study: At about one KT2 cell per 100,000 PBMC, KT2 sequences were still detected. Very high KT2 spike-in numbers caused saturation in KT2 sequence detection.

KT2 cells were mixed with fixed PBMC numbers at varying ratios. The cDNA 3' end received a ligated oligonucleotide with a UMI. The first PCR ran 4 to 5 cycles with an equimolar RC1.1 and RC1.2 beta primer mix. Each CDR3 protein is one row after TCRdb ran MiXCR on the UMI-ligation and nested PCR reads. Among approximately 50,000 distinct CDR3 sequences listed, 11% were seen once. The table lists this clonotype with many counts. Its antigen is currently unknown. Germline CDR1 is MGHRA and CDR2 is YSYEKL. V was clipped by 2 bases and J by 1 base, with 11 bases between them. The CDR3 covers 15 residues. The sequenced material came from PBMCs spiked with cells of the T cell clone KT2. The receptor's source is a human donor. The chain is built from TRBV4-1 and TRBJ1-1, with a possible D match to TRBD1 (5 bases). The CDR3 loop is CASSQPLRGNTEAFF. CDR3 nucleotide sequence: TGCGCCAGCAGCCAACCATTAAGGGGGAACACTGAAGCTTTCTTT.